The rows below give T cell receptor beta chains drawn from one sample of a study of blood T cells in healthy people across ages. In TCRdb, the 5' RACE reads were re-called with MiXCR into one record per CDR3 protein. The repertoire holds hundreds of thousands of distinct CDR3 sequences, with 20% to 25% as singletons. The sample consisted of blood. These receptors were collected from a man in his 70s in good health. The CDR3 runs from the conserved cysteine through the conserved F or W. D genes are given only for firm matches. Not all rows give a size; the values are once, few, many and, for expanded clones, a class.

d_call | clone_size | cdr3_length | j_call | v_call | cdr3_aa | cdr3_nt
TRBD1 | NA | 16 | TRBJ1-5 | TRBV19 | CASSGPGQGINQPQHF | TGTGCCAGTAGCGGTCCGGGACAGGGGATCAATCAGCCCCAGCATTTT
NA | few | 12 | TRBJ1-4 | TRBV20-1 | CSAKASGEKLFF | TGCAGTGCTAAAGCTTCCGGTGAAAAACTGTTTTTT
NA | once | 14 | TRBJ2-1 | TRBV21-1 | CASSPPGLYNEQFF | TGTGCCAGCAGCCCCCCCGGACTCTACAATGAACAGTTCTTC
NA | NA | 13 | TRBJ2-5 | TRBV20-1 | CSAGRLPQETQYF | TGCAGTGCTGGACGACTTCCACAAGAGACCCAGTACTTC
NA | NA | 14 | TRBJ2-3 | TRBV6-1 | CASSLQGREDTQYF | TGTGCCAGCAGTTTACAGGGGCGGGAAGATACGCAGTATTTT
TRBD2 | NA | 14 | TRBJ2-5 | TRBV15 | CATSKKREVETQYF | TGTGCCACCAGCAAAAAGCGGGAGGTAGAGACCCAGTACTTC
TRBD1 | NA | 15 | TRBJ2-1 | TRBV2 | CASRKGTGEGTEQFF | TGTGCCAGCAGGAAGGGGACAGGAGAGGGGACTGAGCAGTTCTTC
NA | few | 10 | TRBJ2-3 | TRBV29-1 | CSVDVDTQYF | TGCAGCGTTGATGTAGATACGCAGTATTTT
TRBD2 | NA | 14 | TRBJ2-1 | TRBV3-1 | CASSMTSGVGEQFF | TGTGCCAGTAGCATGACTAGCGGAGTCGGGGAGCAGTTCTTC
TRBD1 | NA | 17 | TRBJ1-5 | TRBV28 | CASSRTGGLVLYQPQHF | TGTGCCAGCAGTAGGACAGGGGGGCTAGTTTTATATCAGCCCCAGCATTTT
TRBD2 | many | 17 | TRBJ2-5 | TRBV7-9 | CASSLGLLAGFQETQYF | TGTGCCAGCAGCTTAGGTCTCCTAGCGGGGTTCCAAGAGACCCAGTACTTC
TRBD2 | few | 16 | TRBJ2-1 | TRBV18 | CASSFGLAGAYNEQFF | TGTGCCAGCTCGTTCGGACTAGCGGGAGCTTACAATGAGCAGTTCTTC
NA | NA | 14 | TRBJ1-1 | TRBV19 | CASSIRTDPTEAFF | TGTGCCAGTAGTATCCGGACGGATCCCACTGAAGCTTTCTTT
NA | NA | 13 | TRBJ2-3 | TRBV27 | CASRGLSTDTQYF | TGTGCCAGCCGAGGACTCAGCACAGATACGCAGTATTTT
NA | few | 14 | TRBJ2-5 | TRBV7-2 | CASSLVVSQKTQYF | TGTGCCAGCAGCTTAGTGGTCTCCCAAAAGACCCAGTACTTC
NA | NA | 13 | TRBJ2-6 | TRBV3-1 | CASSQLGANVLTF | TGTGCCAGCAGCCAGCTTGGGGCCAACGTCCTGACTTTC
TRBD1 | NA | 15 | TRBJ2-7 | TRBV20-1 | CSARAPAGGTYEQYF | TGCAGTGCTAGAGCCCCGGCAGGGGGAACCTACGAGCAGTACTTC
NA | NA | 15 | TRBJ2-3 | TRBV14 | CAGSQDFQGTDTQYF | TGTGCCGGCAGCCAAGATTTCCAAGGCACAGATACGCAGTATTTT
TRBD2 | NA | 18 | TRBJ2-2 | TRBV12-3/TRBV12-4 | CASSPRTSGRAGTGELFF | TGTGCCAGCAGCCCTCGGACTAGCGGGAGGGCCGGCACCGGGGAGCTGTTTTTT
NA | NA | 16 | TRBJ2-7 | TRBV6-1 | CASSEVPGRGAYEQYF | TGTGCCAGCAGTGAAGTGCCAGGCCGAGGGGCCTACGAGCAGTACTTC
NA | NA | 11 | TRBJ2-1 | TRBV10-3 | CAISSGYEQFF | TGTGCCATCAGTAGCGGGTATGAGCAGTTCTTC
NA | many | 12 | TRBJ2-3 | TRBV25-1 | CASSGHTDTQYF | TGTGCCAGCAGTGGCCACACAGATACGCAGTATTTT
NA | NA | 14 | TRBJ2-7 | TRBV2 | CASSDTSGAHEQYF | TGTGCCAGCAGTGATACTAGTGGTGCTCACGAGCAGTACTTC
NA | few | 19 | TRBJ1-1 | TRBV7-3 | CASSLRPVRPGQRNTEAFF | TGTGCCAGCAGCTTGAGGCCGGTGCGACCCGGACAGCGAAACACTGAAGCTTTCTTT
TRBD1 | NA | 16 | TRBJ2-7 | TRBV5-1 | CASSPRGQTASYEQYF | TGCGCCAGCAGCCCCCGGGGACAGACGGCCTCCTACGAGCAGTACTTC
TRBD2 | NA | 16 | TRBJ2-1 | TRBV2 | CASIPTGLAARNEQFF | TGTGCCAGCATTCCAACGGGACTAGCGGCTCGGAATGAGCAGTTCTTC
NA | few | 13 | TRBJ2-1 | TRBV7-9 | CASSGPYTNEQFF | TGTGCCAGCAGCGGTCCCTACACCAATGAACAGTTCTTC
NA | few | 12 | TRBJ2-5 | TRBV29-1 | CSVDTHAETQYF | TGCAGCGTAGACACGCACGCGGAGACCCAGTACTTC
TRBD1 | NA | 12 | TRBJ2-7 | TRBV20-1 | CSATGSSYEQYF | TGCAGTGCGACAGGGAGCTCCTACGAGCAGTACTTC
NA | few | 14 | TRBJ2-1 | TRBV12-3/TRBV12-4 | CASSLLGPRAEQFF | TGTGCCAGCAGCCTACTGGGGCCCCGGGCTGAGCAGTTCTTC
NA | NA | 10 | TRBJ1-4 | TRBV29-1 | CSVAGEKLFF | TGCAGCGTGGCGGGGGAAAAACTGTTTTTT
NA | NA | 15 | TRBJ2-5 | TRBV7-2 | CASSEPGPLQETQYF | TGTGCCAGCAGCGAACCGGGACCGCTCCAAGAGACCCAGTACTTC
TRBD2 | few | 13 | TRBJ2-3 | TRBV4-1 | CASSQGREASQCF | TGCGCCAGCAGCCAAGGGCGGGAGGCATCGCAGTGTTTT
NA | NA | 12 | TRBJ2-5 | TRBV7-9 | CASRQGMETQYF | TGTGCCAGCAGACAGGGTATGGAGACCCAGTACTTC
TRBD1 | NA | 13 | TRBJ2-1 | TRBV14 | CASSQTGSNEQFF | TGTGCCAGCAGCCAGACAGGGTCAAATGAGCAGTTCTTC
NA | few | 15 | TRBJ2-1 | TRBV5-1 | CASSLTAATGDEQFF | TGCGCCAGCAGCTTGACGGCAGCCACTGGGGATGAGCAGTTCTTC
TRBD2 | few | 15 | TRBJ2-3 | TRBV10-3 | CAISGRAGAGDTQYF | TGTGCCATCAGTGGAAGAGCGGGAGCTGGAGATACGCAGTATTTT
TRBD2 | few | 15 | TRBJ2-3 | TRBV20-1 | CSPRTSGKYTDTQYF | TGCAGTCCCCGGACTAGCGGGAAATACACAGATACGCAGTATTTT
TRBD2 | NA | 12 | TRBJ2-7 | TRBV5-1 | CASSMGLDEQYF | TGCGCCAGCAGCATGGGACTAGACGAGCAGTACTTC
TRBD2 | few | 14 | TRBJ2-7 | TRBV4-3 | CASSQEAGDVEQYF | TGCGCCAGCAGCCAAGAAGCGGGGGATGTCGAGCAGTACTTC
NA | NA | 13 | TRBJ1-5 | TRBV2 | CASSESWGGPQHF | TGTGCCAGCAGTGAATCCTGGGGGGGGCCCCAGCATTTT
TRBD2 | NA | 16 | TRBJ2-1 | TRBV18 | CASSPRLAGGYNEQFF | TGTGCCAGCTCACCTCGACTAGCGGGAGGGTACAATGAGCAGTTCTTC
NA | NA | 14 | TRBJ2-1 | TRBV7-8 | CASRLRSTNNEQFF | TGTGCCAGCAGATTACGGTCTACCAACAATGAGCAGTTCTTC
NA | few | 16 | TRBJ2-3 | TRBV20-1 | CSARVESRGTTDTQYF | TGCAGTGCTAGAGTTGAGAGTCGCGGGACCACAGATACGCAGTATTTT
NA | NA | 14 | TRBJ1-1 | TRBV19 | CASSTTARVPEAFF | TGTGCCAGTAGTACCACGGCCCGGGTCCCTGAAGCTTTCTTT
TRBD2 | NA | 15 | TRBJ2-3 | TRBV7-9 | CASSPRTSGTDTQYF | TGTGCCAGCAGTCCCCGGACTAGCGGCACAGATACGCAGTATTTT
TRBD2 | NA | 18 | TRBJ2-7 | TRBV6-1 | CASSRQRLTSGTSYEQYF | TGTGCCAGCAGCAGACAGAGACTGACTAGCGGGACTTCCTACGAGCAGTACTTC
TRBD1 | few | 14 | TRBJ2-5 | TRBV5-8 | CTSSWGQHRETQYF | TGTACCAGCAGCTGGGGACAGCACCGAGAGACCCAGTACTTC
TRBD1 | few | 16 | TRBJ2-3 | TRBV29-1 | CSVQAVGQGISDTQYF | TGCAGCGTCCAAGCCGTCGGACAGGGTATTTCAGATACGCAGTATTTT
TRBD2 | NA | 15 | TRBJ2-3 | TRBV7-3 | CASTPVAGKADTQYF | TGTGCCAGCACCCCCGTAGCGGGAAAGGCAGATACGCAGTATTTT
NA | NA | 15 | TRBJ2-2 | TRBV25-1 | CASSEPGAGTGELFF | TGTGCCAGCAGTGAACCGGGCGCGGGGACCGGGGAGCTGTTTTTT
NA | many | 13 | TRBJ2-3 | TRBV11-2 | CASSLKTEHTQYF | TGTGCCAGCAGCTTAAAGACAGAGCATACGCAGTATTTT
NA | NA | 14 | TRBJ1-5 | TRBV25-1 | CASSDGQVNQPQHF | TGTGCCAGCAGTGACGGCCAGGTGAATCAGCCCCAGCATTTT